These 8 T cell receptor beta chains originate from one sample sequenced in a study of T-cell reconstitution after alpha-beta-depleted transplantation in children. The TCRbeta library was prepared with unique molecular identifiers. From the PCR reads, TCRdb called clonotypes with MiXCR, one entry per CDR3 protein. The sample holds about 690,000 distinct CDR3 sequences; approximately 16% are singletons and the top ten take 0.9% to 1.2%. Sample: PBMCs from the stem cell graft donor, taken from the stem cell graft. These receptors came from a human donor who donated a stem cell graft to a child with acute myeloid leukemia.

The table lists this clonotype with many counts. Mismatch with germline at one junction end may stem from a read error. V gene TRBV6-2 or TRBV6-3 combines with J gene TRBJ2-1; D might be TRBD1 (7 bases). From germline, CDR1 is MNHEY and CDR2 SVGEGT. The CDR3 is 12 residues long. As DNA, the CDR3 is TGTGCCAGCAGTTACATGGCGGGACAGCCCATCTTC. Translating gives CASSYMAGQPIF.

This clonotype was picked up a small number of times. The chain employs TRBV20-1 and TRBJ2-2; a possible D gene is TRBD2 (6 bases). The CDR3 totals 15 residues. Germline V lookup: CDR1 DFQATT, CDR2 SNEGSKA (reference sequence). V lost 5 bases and J lost 3, with 16 bases in between. The CDR3 DNA reads as TGCAGTGCTGAGCGGGCGGGGTTCGACACCGGGGAGCTGTTTTTT. Its translation: CSAERAGFDTGELFF.

The table lists this clonotype with many counts. The J gene is TRBJ2-3, the V gene TRBV4-3, with D hard to call. Germline lookup yields CDR1 LGHNA and CDR2 YSLEER. V dropped 0 bases and J dropped 6 bases, with 7 bases sitting between them. CDR3 length: 13 residues. The CDR3 DNA follows: TGCGCCAGCAGCCAAGAATTAGGTGATACGCAGTATTTT. It encodes CASSQELGDTQYF.

This clonotype was observed a few times. The chain combines TRBV4-3 with TRBJ2-6; TRBD1 might be the D (5 bases). Trimming took 1 base from V and 0 from J, leaving 7 bases between them. This CDR3 contains 16 residues. Germline V gene lookup returns CDR1 LGHNA and CDR2 YSLEER. The CDR3 region is CASSQGGRSGANVLTF. CDR3 in DNA: TGCGCCAGCAGCCAAGGGGGCCGCTCTGGGGCCAACGTCCTGACTTTC.

In this sample, this clonotype turned up many times. V is TRBV24-1 and J is TRBJ2-1, with 7 positions matching TRBD2. Germline trimming cut 5 bases from V and 4 bases from J; bases unmatched to any gene: 7. This CDR3 is 15 amino acids long. Germline V gene data show CDR1 as KGHDR and CDR2 as SFDVKD. The CDR3 spells CATSVERGWYNEQFF. Here the CDR3 DNA reads TGTGCCACCAGTGTCGAGCGGGGCTGGTACAATGAGCAGTTCTTC.

The chain couples TRBV30 to TRBJ2-1, with no clear D. V was trimmed by 4 bases and J by 10 bases, leaving 11 bases between them. CDR1 and CDR2 from the germline V gene are GTSNPN and SVGIG (reference sequence). The CDR3 extends over 11 amino acids. CDR3 sequence reads: CAWTFAREQFF. CDR3 in DNA: TGTGCCTGGACCTTCGCTCGGGAGCAGTTCTTC. The variable domain in full, completed from reference TRBV30 and TRBJ2-1, reads SQTIHQWPATLVQPVGSPLSLECTVEGTSNPNLYWYRQAAGRGLQLLFYSVGIGQISSEVPQNLSASRPQDRQFILSSKKLLLSDSGFYLCAWTFAREQFFGPGTRLTVL.

The rearrangement joins TRBV29-1 to TRBJ2-3; D is ambiguous. This CDR3 is 9 amino acids long. The V gene's germline CDR1 is SQVTM and CDR2 ANQGSEA. V lost 4 bases and J lost 10, with 6 bases in between. The CDR3 DNA sequence: TGCAGCGTTGGTCGTCCGCAGTATTTT. Encoded protein: CSVGRPQYF.

This clonotype was recorded many times. J is TRBJ1-2 and V is TRBV7-2; D ambiguous. The CDR3 totals 16 residues. Trimming shortened V by 1 base and J by 4 bases, and 16 bases separated the two germline ends. Germline loops: CDR1 SGHTA, CDR2 FQGNSA. CDR3 sequence: CASSLGGGRGTYGYTF. CDR3 DNA: TGTGCCAGCAGCTTAGGGGGTGGACGGGGAACCTATGGCTACACCTTC.